The next 8 T cell receptor beta chains were all read from a single sample in a study of T cells after yellow fever vaccination. One entry per CDR3 protein, called by TCRdb with MiXCR from the 5' RACE reads. The sample carries about 370,000 distinct CDR3 sequences, 9.5% to 13% recorded once. This specimen consisted of PBMCs, obtained on the day of the first yellow fever vaccination. The receptors come from a man younger than 30 who received the YFV17D yellow fever vaccine.

The rearrangement joins TRBV5-4 to TRBJ1-1, with TRBD1 as a possible D gene (5 bases). CDR1 and CDR2 from the germline V gene are SGHNT and YYREEE (reference sequence). V was shortened by 0 bases and J by 2 bases, with 17 bases between the two germline ends. The CDR3 spans 17 residues. This CDR3 reads CASSLAPSTGGNTEAFF. In nucleotides, the CDR3 is TGTGCCAGCAGCTTGGCCCCTTCAACCGGGGGTAACACTGAAGCTTTCTTT.

This clonotype showed up just a few times. The chain recombines TRBV12-3 or TRBV12-4 with TRBJ2-5, with D tentatively TRBD1 or TRBD2 (5 bases each). The CDR3 consists of 13 residues. The V and J ends lost 7 bases and 3 bases respectively, with 12 bases between them. The DNA for the CDR3 is TGTGCCAGCACTCAGGGACCCGAAGAGACCCAGTACTTC. Translating gives CASTQGPEETQYF.

This clonotype was observed a handful of times. CDR3 protein: CASSQGPGGRFGNTIYF. The DNA of the CDR3 is TGTGCCAGCAGCCAAGGGCCAGGAGGGCGATTTGGAAACACCATATATTTT. The V and J genes are TRBV14 and TRBJ1-3; D is uncertain. V shed 1 base and J shed 3 bases, with 16 bases lying between them. The CDR3 is 17 amino acids. CDR1 SGHDN and CDR2 FVKESK come from the germline V gene.

This clonotype was seen a few times. The V gene is TRBV7-8, the J gene TRBJ1-1, with D uncertain. The CDR3 has 17 amino acids. The germline V gene has CDR1 SGHVS and CDR2 FQNEAQ. V was trimmed by 5 bases and J by 0 bases, leaving 19 bases between them. CDR3 sequence: CASSPEIDGAMNTEAFF. The CDR3 DNA sequence: TGTGCCAGCAGCCCCGAGATTGACGGAGCCATGAACACTGAAGCTTTCTTT. Complete variable domain (other parts from reference TRBV7-8 and TRBJ1-1): GAGVSQSPRYKVAKRGQDVALRCDPISGHVSLFWYQQALGQGPEFLTYFQNEAQLDKSGLPSDRFFAERPEGSVSTLKIQRTQQEDSAVYLCASSPEIDGAMNTEAFFGQGTRLTVV.

The CDR3 protein is CASSPGRVRDDTEAFF. The CDR3 nucleotides are TGCGCCAGCAGCCCGGGACGAGTAAGGGACGACACTGAAGCTTTCTTT. The chain uses TRBV5-1 and TRBJ1-1; D possibly corresponds to TRBD1 (5 bases). Looked up from germline, CDR1 is SGHRS and CDR2 is YFSETQ. V was trimmed by 4 bases and J by 3 bases, leaving 19 bases between them. The CDR3 loop spans 16 amino acids.

This clonotype was recorded many times. This rearrangement joins TRBV10-3 to TRBJ2-5; the D is unclear. V was trimmed by 2 bases and J by 3 bases, leaving 1 base between them. The germline V gene encodes CDR1 ENHRY and CDR2 SYGVKD. The CDR3 length is 11 residues. The CDR3 sequence: CAISEEETQYF. CDR3 DNA sequence: TGTGCCATCAGTGAGGAAGAGACCCAGTACTTC.

The chain recombines TRBV19 with TRBJ1-5; 12 bases fit TRBD1. The CDR3 is 14 residues long. J lost 8 bases, V lost 5 bases, and 4 bases had no gene match. The germline V gene encodes CDR1 LNHDA and CDR2 SQIVND (reference sequence). The DNA for the CDR3 is TGTGCCAGTAGTCTCGGGACAGGGGGCGAGCCCCAGCATTTT. It is translated as CASSLGTGGEPQHF.

The chain combines TRBV7-2 with TRBJ2-3; TRBD2 matches at 7 bases. CDR1 SGHTA and CDR2 FQGNSA come from the germline V gene. This CDR3 comprises 13 residues. V lost 1 base, J lost 9 bases, and 4 bases stayed unmatched. CDR3 region: CASSLGGSMTQYF. The CDR3 DNA follows: TGTGCCAGCAGCTTAGGCGGGAGTATGACGCAGTATTTT. The entire variable domain, with the rest obtained from reference TRBV7-2 and TRBJ2-3, is as follows: GAGVSQSPSNKVTEKGKDVELRCDPISGHTALYWYRQSLGQGLEFLIYFQGNSAPDKSGLPSDRFSAERTGGSVSTLTIQRTQQEDSAVYLCASSLGGSMTQYFGPGTRLTVL.